One and the same sample provided the 14 T cell receptor beta chains below, sequenced in a study of siplizumab effects on memory and regulatory T cells. This table comes from immunoSEQ multiplex PCR, and its TCRdb copy is limited to in-frame clones, with some not included. The table records over 85,000 clones, approximately 94% of them present only once. Sample: CD8+ T cells sorted from blood. The receptors shown here come from a human donor in good health.

The table lists this clone with a count of one. The V gene is TRBV19, the J gene TRBJ2-2; D remains unclear. In germline, CDR1 is LNHDA, CDR2 SQIVND (reference sequence). This CDR3 spans 12 amino acids. Trimming left V 7 bases short and J 5 bases short, with 8 bases between. The CDR3 coding sequence is TGTGCCAGTAAAGAGGTTACCGGGGAGCTGTTTTTT. Its translation: CASKEVTGELFF. Based on the CDR3 plus reference TRBV19 and TRBJ2-2, the full variable domain is DGGITQSPKYLFRKEGQNVTLSCEQNLNHDAMYWYRQDPGQGLRLIYYSQIVNDFQKGDIAEGYSVSREKKESFPLTVTSAQKNPTAFYLCASKEVTGELFFGEGSRLTVL.

V and J are TRBV7-9 and TRBJ2-5; D gene unclear. The V gene's germline CDR1 is SEHNR and CDR2 FQNEAQ (reference sequence). V was pared by 1 base and J by 5 bases, with 8 bases between. The CDR3 loop spans 13 amino acids. The CDR3: CASSLVRVETQYF. CDR3 coding DNA: TGTGCCAGCAGCTTAGTACGAGTTGAGACCCAGTACTTC.

The V and J genes are TRBV6-6 and TRBJ2-7, with 9 bases matching TRBD1. This CDR3 region has 16 residues. Germline V gene lookup returns CDR1 MNHNY and CDR2 SVGAGI (reference sequence). V gave up 0 bases and J gave up 7 bases; unmatched junction bases: 10. The CDR3 spells CASSYSQGQGFGEQYF. DNA for the CDR3: TGTGCCAGCAGTTACTCCCAGGGACAGGGTTTTGGAGAGCAGTACTTC.

This chain uses TRBV4-3 with TRBJ2-3; D unresolved. Germline lookup yields CDR1 LGHNA and CDR2 YSLEER. V lost 1 base and J lost 5, with 7 bases in between. The CDR3 runs 13 residues. The CDR3 region has the DNA TGCGCCAGCAGCCAAGTAGGTGGAGATACGCAGTATTTT. This codes for CASSQVGGDTQYF.

The genes are TRBV7-9 and TRBJ2-5; D is possibly TRBD1 or TRBD2 (5 bases each). The germline V and J ends were trimmed by 5 bases and 3 bases, with 19 bases remaining between them. CDR3 size: 16 residues. Germline V gene sequence: CDR1 SEHNR, CDR2 FQNEAQ (reference sequence). CDR3 protein: CASSPRRDGTKETQYF. CDR3 sequence (DNA): TGTGCCAGCAGCCCTCGCCGGGACGGCACAAAAGAGACCCAGTACTTC.

The chain combines TRBV25-1 with TRBJ2-7; unclear D gene. V lost 6 bases, J lost 2 bases, and 14 bases lay in between. The CDR3 extends over 14 amino acids. The germline gives CDR1 MGHDK, CDR2 SYGVNS. In DNA, the CDR3 is TGTGCCAGCAGAAAGGGCCTTGGGCCCTACGAGCAGTACTTC. It is translated as CASRKGLGPYEQYF.

The J gene is TRBJ2-7, the V gene TRBV7-9; no clear D. Germline V gene data show CDR1 as SEHNR and CDR2 as FQNEAQ (reference sequence). V lost 4 bases, J lost 4 bases, and 11 bases lay in between. The CDR3 loop spans 13 amino acids. In DNA, the CDR3 is TGTGCCAGCAGCTCAAGACAAACTTACGAGCAGTACTTC. It encodes CASSSRQTYEQYF.

The chain couples TRBV6-5 to TRBJ1-1; unclear D gene. Germline CDR1 reads MNHEY; CDR2 reads SVGAGI. The CDR3 contains 16 residues. The V gene lost 0 bases and the J gene lost 0 bases, with 11 bases spanning the gap. In DNA, the CDR3 is TGTGCCAGCAGTTACTCCTGGGCCTTCATGAACACTGAAGCTTTCTTT. Its translation: CASSYSWAFMNTEAFF.

The CDR3 reads CASSVGLSGELFF. The CDR3 DNA follows: TGTGCCAGCAGCGTAGGACTGAGCGGGGAGCTGTTTTTT. The rearrangement links TRBV5-5 to TRBJ2-2; tentatively, D is TRBD2 (5 bases). The CDR3 is 13 amino acids. CDR1 is SGHKS, CDR2 YYEKEE, per germline (reference sequence). V lost 4 bases and J lost 7, with 11 bases in between.

This clone was counted between two and nine times. The rearrangement uses TRBV4-2 and TRBJ2-7; D is possibly TRBD2 (5 bases). This CDR3 is built from 16 residues. The V gene lost 3 bases and the J gene lost 3 bases, with 18 bases spanning the gap. Germline values: CDR1 LGHNA, CDR2 YNFKEQ. DNA of the CDR3: TGTGCCAGCAGCCAGAGGGATAGGACGGTTGGCTACGAGCAGTACTTC. Translation gives CASSQRDRTVGYEQYF.

The chain couples TRBV25-1 to TRBJ1-2, with D unresolved. Between the trimmed V and J ends, which lost 3 bases and 4 bases, there was a span of 12 bases. Per the germline V gene, CDR1 is MGHDK and CDR2 is SYGVNS. The CDR3 has 14 residues. CDR3 residues: CASSDVVFPYGYTF. DNA for the CDR3: TGTGCCAGCAGTGATGTCGTTTTTCCCTATGGCTACACCTTC.

This rearrangement joins TRBV30 to TRBJ2-1, with 9 bases fitting TRBD2. Germline V gene data show CDR1 as GTSNPN and CDR2 as SVGIG (reference sequence). This CDR3 comprises 14 residues. With 4 bases clipped from V and 8 bases from J, the junction kept 9 bases outside the gene matches. CDR3 in amino acids: CAWILAGGGDEQFF. The CDR3 nucleotides read TGTGCCTGGATCCTTGCGGGAGGGGGAGATGAGCAGTTCTTC.

The chain uses TRBV4-3 and TRBJ2-3; D possibly corresponds to TRBD2 (6 bases). Germline V gene lookup returns CDR1 LGHNA and CDR2 YSLEER. The CDR3 has 15 residues. The V end lost 4 bases, the J end lost 2 bases, and 13 bases lay between the germline ends. Here the CDR3 reads CASSRGTPTTDTQYF. CDR3 DNA: TGCGCCAGCAGCCGCGGGACTCCGACCACAGATACGCAGTATTTT.

This clone has more than one count but fewer than ten. This rearrangement joins TRBV30 to TRBJ1-1, with 7 nucleotides matching TRBD1. From germline, CDR1 is GTSNPN and CDR2 SVGIG (reference sequence). The CDR3 sequence is 13 residues long. Germline trimming cut 5 bases from V and 4 bases from J; bases unmatched to any gene: 7. Written as DNA, the CDR3 is TGTGCCTGGTTGGTGACAGGGCCCACTGAAGCTTTCTTT. Encoded protein: CAWLVTGPTEAFF.